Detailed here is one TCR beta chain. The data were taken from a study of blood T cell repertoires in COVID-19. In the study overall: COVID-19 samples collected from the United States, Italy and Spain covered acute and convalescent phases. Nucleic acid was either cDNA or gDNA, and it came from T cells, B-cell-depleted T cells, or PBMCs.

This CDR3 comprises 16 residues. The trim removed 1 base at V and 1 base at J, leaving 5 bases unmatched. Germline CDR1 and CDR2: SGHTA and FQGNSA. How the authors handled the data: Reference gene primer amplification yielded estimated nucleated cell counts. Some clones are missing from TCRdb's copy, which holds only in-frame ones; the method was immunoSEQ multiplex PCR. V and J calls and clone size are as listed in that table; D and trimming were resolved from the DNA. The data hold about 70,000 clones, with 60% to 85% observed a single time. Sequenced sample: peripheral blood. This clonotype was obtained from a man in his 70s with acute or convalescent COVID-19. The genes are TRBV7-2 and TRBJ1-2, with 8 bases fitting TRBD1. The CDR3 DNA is TGTGCCAGCAGCTTAGGGAGCAGGGGGCATAACTATGGCTACACCTTC. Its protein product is CASSLGSRGHNYGYTF.